This record covers a single T cell receptor (beta chain). The CDR3 spans 12 residues. The V and J ends lost 2 bases and 2 bases respectively, with 4 bases between them. Germline V gene sequence: CDR1 SGHDT, CDR2 YYEEEE. Positive CCR7 selection of CD45RO-negative cells yielded the naive CD8 cells, and terminally differentiated effector memory CD45RA+ cells were excluded. Each of the donors was a healthy adult who was HIV-negative and had not had a recent acute infection or vaccination. Splitting of each subset's genomic DNA was done evenly across several immunoSEQ plates. Generated by immunoSEQ multiplex PCR, the TCRdb table keeps only in-frame clones and is missing some. The sample carries more than 600,000 clones, around 92% recorded once. The data belong to a study of shared clonotypes between healthy human individuals. Study details: Three plates each covered CD4 naive and memory; CD8 naive two, CD8 memory one.

Material: naive CD8+ T cells sorted from blood. This chain links TRBV5-6 with TRBJ1-1; D ambiguous. This TCR was recovered from a man aged 25-45 years in good health. CDR3 loop: CASSFINTEAFF. The CDR3 bases are TGTGCCAGCAGCTTTATCAACACTGAAGCTTTCTTT. Based on the CDR3 plus reference TRBV5-6 and TRBJ1-1, the full variable domain is DAGVTQSPTHLIKTRGQQVTLRCSPKSGHDTVSWYQQALGQGPQFIFQYYEEEERQRGNFPDRFSGHQFPNYSSELNVNALLLGDSALYLCASSFINTEAFFGQGTRLTVV.